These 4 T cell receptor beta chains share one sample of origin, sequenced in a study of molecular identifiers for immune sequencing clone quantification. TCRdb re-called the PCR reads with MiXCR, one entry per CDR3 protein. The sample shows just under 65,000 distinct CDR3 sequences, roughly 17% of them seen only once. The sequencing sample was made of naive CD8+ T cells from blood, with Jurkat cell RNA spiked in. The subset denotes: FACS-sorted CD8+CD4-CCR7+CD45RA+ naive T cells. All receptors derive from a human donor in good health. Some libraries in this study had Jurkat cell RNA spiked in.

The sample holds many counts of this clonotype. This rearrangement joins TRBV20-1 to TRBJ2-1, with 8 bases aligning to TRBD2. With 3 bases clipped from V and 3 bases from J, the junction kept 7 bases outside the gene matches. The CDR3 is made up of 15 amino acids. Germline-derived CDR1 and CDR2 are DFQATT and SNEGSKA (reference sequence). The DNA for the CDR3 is TGCAGTGCTAGGCCCCAGACTAGCGTCTACAATGAGCAGTTCTTC. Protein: CSARPQTSVYNEQFF.

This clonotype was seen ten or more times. The CDR3 nucleotides read TGTGCCAGCAGCTTAGCGCCTAGCGGTAGTACCGGGGAGCTGTTTTTT. It yields the protein CASSLAPSGSTGELFF. The J gene is TRBJ2-2, the V gene TRBV7-9, with 7 bases matching TRBD2. Germline V gene sequence: CDR1 SEHNR, CDR2 FQNEAQ (reference sequence). The CDR3 runs 16 residues. The J segment lost 5 bases and the V segment lost 0 bases, leaving 6 bases of the junction unmatched.

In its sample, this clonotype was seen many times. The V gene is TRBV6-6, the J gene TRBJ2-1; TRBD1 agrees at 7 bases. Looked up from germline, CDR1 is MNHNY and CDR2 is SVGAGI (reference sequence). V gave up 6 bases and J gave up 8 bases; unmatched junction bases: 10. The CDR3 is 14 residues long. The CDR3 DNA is TGTGCCAGCAGCGTCATCGACAGGGCCTATGAGCAGTTCTTC. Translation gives CASSVIDRAYEQFF.

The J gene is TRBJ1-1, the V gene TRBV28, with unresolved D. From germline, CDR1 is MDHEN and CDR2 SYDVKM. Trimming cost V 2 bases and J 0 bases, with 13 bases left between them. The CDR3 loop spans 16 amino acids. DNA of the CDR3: TGTGCCAGCAGTTTAAATGGACTGGGGTTGAACACTGAAGCTTTCTTT. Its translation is CASSLNGLGLNTEAFF.